Presented here are 17 T cell receptor beta chains from one specimen sequenced in a study of blood T cell repertoires in COVID-19. Produced via immunoSEQ multiplex PCR; TCRdb's table is partial and in-frame only. The table includes 200,000 to 250,000 clones, 70% to 90% detected once. What was sequenced was peripheral blood. The receptors stem from a woman aged 18-30 years who had recovered from COVID-19.

This chain connects TRBV7-9 to TRBJ1-1; unclear D gene. V was pared by 4 bases and J by 0 bases, with 12 bases between. The CDR3 is 15 residues long. Per germline, CDR1 SEHNR and CDR2 FQNEAQ (reference sequence). The CDR3 DNA follows: TGTGCCAGCAGCTCCCTTCGGGGAATGAACACTGAAGCTTTCTTT. Translated: CASSSLRGMNTEAFF.

The CDR3, as DNA: TGTGCCAGCCACGAGCGGGGGGCCTACAATGAGCAGTTCTTC. Translated, it gives CASHERGAYNEQFF. This sequence joins TRBV5-6 and TRBJ2-1; 9 positions agree with TRBD2. The trim removed 7 bases at V and 2 bases at J, leaving 4 bases unmatched. The germline V gene encodes CDR1 SGHDT and CDR2 YYEEEE. The CDR3 extends over 14 amino acids.

This chain links TRBV5-4 with TRBJ1-1, with D possibly matching TRBD1 (6 bases). The ends were cut back, 9 bases at V and 0 bases at J, with 15 bases in the middle. CDR3 length equals 14 residues. Germline CDR1 and CDR2: SGHNT and YYREEE (reference sequence). CDR3 residues: CATTYQGMNTEAFF. The CDR3, as DNA: TGTGCCACGACGTACCAGGGGATGAACACTGAAGCTTTCTTT.

The J gene is TRBJ1-4, the V gene TRBV5-6; D ambiguous. In germline, CDR1 is SGHDT, CDR2 YYEEEE. V was trimmed by 0 bases and J by 0 bases, leaving 9 bases between them. This CDR3 comprises 16 residues. CDR3 sequence: CASSLGEFATNEKLFF. The CDR3 nucleotides are TGTGCCAGCAGCTTGGGGGAGTTTGCAACTAATGAAAAACTGTTTTTT. Using reference TRBV5-6 and TRBJ1-4 for the parts outside the CDR3, the full variable domain is DAGVTQSPTHLIKTRGQQVTLRCSPKSGHDTVSWYQQALGQGPQFIFQYYEEEERQRGNFPDRFSGHQFPNYSSELNVNALLLGDSALYLCASSLGEFATNEKLFFGSGTQLSVL.

The genes are TRBV19 and TRBJ2-2, with TRBD1 identical over 8 bases. J was trimmed by 7 bases and V by 5 bases; bases with no gene match: 6. The CDR3 has 14 residues. Germline-derived CDR1 and CDR2 are LNHDA and SQIVND (reference sequence). The CDR3: CASSPTGGSGELFF. The CDR3 bases are TGTGCCAGTAGTCCCACAGGGGGTAGCGGGGAGCTGTTTTTT.

This clone was picked up one time. V usage is TRBV27 and J usage is TRBJ2-5; 8 bases agree with TRBD2. This CDR3 region has 17 residues. V trimming: 5 bases; J trimming: 5 bases; junction bases outside the gene matches: 16. Germline assignment: CDR1 MNHEY and CDR2 SMNVEV (reference sequence). The CDR3 DNA sequence: TGTGCCAGCAGTCCCGGAGCGGGAGTCATCCACGTGGAGACCCAGTACTTC. Translating gives CASSPGAGVIHVETQYF.

This clone was counted a few times. The V gene is TRBV7-9, the J gene TRBJ1-2, with D perhaps matching TRBD1 (6 bases). Trimming pared 5 bases from V and 3 bases from J, leaving 10 bases between. This CDR3 is 13 amino acids long. Germline loops: CDR1 SEHNR, CDR2 FQNEAQ (reference sequence). The CDR3: CASSLNRDYGYTF. CDR3 DNA sequence: TGTGCCAGCAGCCTGAACAGGGACTATGGCTACACCTTC.

The V gene is TRBV5-1, the J gene TRBJ1-2, with a possible D match to TRBD1 (6 bases). Per the germline V gene, CDR1 is SGHRS and CDR2 is YFSETQ. Trimming removed 1 base at V and 0 bases at J, with 10 bases between. This CDR3 has 15 residues. This chain's CDR3 is CASSLRTEPNYGYTF. In nucleotides, the CDR3 is TGCGCCAGCAGCTTGAGGACAGAACCTAACTATGGCTACACCTTC.

This chain links TRBV15 with TRBJ2-5, with D hard to call. This CDR3 contains 12 residues. The germline V gene encodes CDR1 LNHNV and CDR2 YYDKDF (reference sequence). The V end was cut by 1 base, the J end by 4 bases, with 4 bases between. The DNA for the CDR3 is TGTGCCACCAGCAGAGTAGCAGAGACCCAGTACTTC. Translated: CATSRVAETQYF.

This sequence joins TRBV5-5 and TRBJ1-2; perhaps TRBD1 as D (5 bases). This CDR3 comprises 12 residues. Germline CDR1 SGHKS, CDR2 YYEKEE (reference sequence). The V gene lost 2 bases and the J gene lost 5 bases, with 7 bases spanning the gap. CDR3 amino acids: CASSFDRYGYTF. The CDR3 nucleotides are TGTGCCAGCAGCTTTGACAGATATGGCTACACCTTC.

V and J are TRBV25-1 and TRBJ2-2; TRBD2 aligns across 13 bases. This CDR3 is built from 16 residues. Germline V gene lookup returns CDR1 MGHDK and CDR2 SYGVNS. V gave up 4 bases and J gave up 8 bases; unmatched junction bases: 7. DNA of the CDR3: TGTGCCAGCAGTGGGGGACTAGCGGGGCCCAGTGGGGAGCTGTTTTTT. It encodes CASSGGLAGPSGELFF.

The rearrangement links TRBV7-3 to TRBJ2-1, with a possible D match to TRBD2 (6 bases). The ends were cut back, 5 bases at V and 0 bases at J, with 11 bases in the middle. Per germline, CDR1 SGHTA and CDR2 FQGTGA. This CDR3 is built from 15 residues. CDR3 loop: CASSPGTHSYNEQFF. The CDR3 DNA reads TGTGCCAGCAGCCCCGGGACTCACTCCTACAATGAGCAGTTCTTC.

V usage is TRBV15 and J usage is TRBJ2-1; D possibly corresponds to TRBD2 (5 bases). Germline CDR1 and CDR2: LNHNV and YYDKDF (reference sequence). There are 12 residues in the CDR3. Trimming left V 5 bases short and J 5 bases short, with 7 bases between. CDR3 loop: CATSSRDNEQFF. The DNA of the CDR3 is TGTGCCACCAGCTCGAGGGACAATGAGCAGTTCTTC.

The genes are TRBV9 and TRBJ2-3, with 9 bases lining up with TRBD1. The CDR3 covers 14 residues. J lost 6 bases, V lost 3 bases, and 5 bases had no gene match. Germline CDR1 reads SGDLS; CDR2 reads YYNGEE. For the CDR3, the DNA is TGTGCCAGCAGCGCGGAGGACAGGGGTGATACGCAGTATTTT. Translated: CASSAEDRGDTQYF.

The chain is built from TRBV20-1 and TRBJ2-7; perhaps TRBD1 as D (5 bases). Germline values: CDR1 DFQATT, CDR2 SNEGSKA (reference sequence). Between the trimmed V and J ends, which lost 3 bases and 2 bases, there was a span of 11 bases. This CDR3 spans 13 amino acids. CDR3 region: CSASGAFAYEQYF. The CDR3, as DNA: TGCAGTGCTAGTGGGGCCTTCGCCTACGAGCAGTACTTC.

Only one count was recorded for this clone. This chain uses TRBV27 with TRBJ1-2; TRBD1 aligns across 7 bases. With 5 bases clipped from V and 4 bases from J, the junction kept 4 bases outside the gene matches. Germline loops: CDR1 MNHEY, CDR2 SMNVEV (reference sequence). The CDR3 is made up of 13 amino acids. The CDR3: CASSTRQGYGYTF. The CDR3 DNA reads TGTGCCAGCAGTACCAGACAGGGCTATGGCTACACCTTC.

The chain combines TRBV19 with TRBJ2-7; a possible D gene is TRBD2 (6 bases). The CDR3 totals 12 residues. Germline V gene sequence: CDR1 LNHDA, CDR2 SQIVND (reference sequence). The V end was cut by 3 bases, the J end by 6 bases, with 9 bases between. The CDR3 protein is CASSIGGSEQYF. The CDR3 nucleotides are TGTGCCAGTAGTATCGGGGGTTCCGAGCAGTACTTC.